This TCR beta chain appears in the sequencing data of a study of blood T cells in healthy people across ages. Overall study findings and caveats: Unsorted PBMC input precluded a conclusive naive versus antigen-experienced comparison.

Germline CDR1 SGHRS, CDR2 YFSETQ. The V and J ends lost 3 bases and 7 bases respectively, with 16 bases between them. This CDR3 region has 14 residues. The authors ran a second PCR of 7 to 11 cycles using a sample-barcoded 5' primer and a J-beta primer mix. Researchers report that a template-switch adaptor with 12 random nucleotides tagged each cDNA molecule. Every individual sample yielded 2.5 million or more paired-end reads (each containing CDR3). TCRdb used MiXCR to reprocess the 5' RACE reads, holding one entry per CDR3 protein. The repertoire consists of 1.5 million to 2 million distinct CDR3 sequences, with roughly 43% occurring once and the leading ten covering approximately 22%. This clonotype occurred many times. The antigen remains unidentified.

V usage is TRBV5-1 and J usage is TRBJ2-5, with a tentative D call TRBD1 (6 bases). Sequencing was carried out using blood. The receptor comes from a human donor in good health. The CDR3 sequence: CASSSDTGIRTQYF. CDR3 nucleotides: TGCGCCAGCAGCTCCGATACAGGGATCCGGACCCAGTACTTC.